This passage covers 21 T cell receptor beta chains from one sample sequenced in a study of shared clonotypes between healthy human individuals. Repertoires were generated with immunoSEQ multiplex PCR, while TCRdb's copy carries only in-frame clones and drops some. Of about 2 million clones listed, less than 95% are singletons. CD8 cells regarded as naive lacked CD45RO, were positively chosen for CCR7, and omitted terminally differentiated effector memory CD45RA+ cells. The specimen sequenced was naive CD8+ T cells sorted from blood. The receptors were gathered from a young man in good health.

The chain joins TRBV6-4 to TRBJ2-5; D may be TRBD2 (5 bases). The CDR3 sequence is 15 residues long. Trimming took off 3 bases at V and 5 bases at J, with 16 bases between the two ends. Germline lookup yields CDR1 MRHNA and CDR2 SNTAGT. CDR3 amino acids: CASSDPGISGETQYF. The CDR3 coding sequence is TGTGCCAGCAGTGATCCCGGGATCAGTGGCGAGACCCAGTACTTC.

The chain is built from TRBV10-3 and TRBJ1-2; maybe TRBD1 (5 bases). CDR1 and CDR2 from the germline V gene are ENHRY and SYGVKD. V lost 2 bases, J lost 8 bases, and 12 bases lay in between. The CDR3 loop spans 13 amino acids. In DNA, the CDR3 is TGTGCCATCAGTGAGATACAGGAAGGCGGCTACACCTTC. Its protein is CAISEIQEGGYTF.

On this clone itself: The same CDR3 also results from other DNA sequences found in this sample. The chain joins TRBV6-5 to TRBJ2-5, with 7 bases aligning to TRBD1. This CDR3 is built from 14 residues. Germline CDR1 and CDR2: MNHEY and SVGAGI. Trimming cost V 1 base and J 4 bases; bases outside gene matches: 3. CDR3 amino acids: CASSYLGGAETQYF. CDR3 DNA: TGTGCCAGCAGTTACTTAGGGGGCGCAGAGACCCAGTACTTC.

The chain couples TRBV19 to TRBJ1-5; 10 bases map to TRBD1. The CDR3 is 18 residues long. Germline V gene sequence: CDR1 LNHDA, CDR2 SQIVND (reference sequence). V trimming: 5 bases; J trimming: 5 bases; junction bases outside the gene matches: 15. CDR3 loop: CASSPFTGTGVHYQPQHF. The CDR3 nucleotides are TGTGCCAGTAGTCCATTTACCGGGACAGGGGTTCATTATCAGCCCCAGCATTTT.

J is TRBJ1-1 and V is TRBV10-3; tentative D call: TRBD1 (5 bases). CDR1 is ENHRY, CDR2 SYGVKD, per germline. The CDR3 covers 15 residues. Trimming stripped 2 bases from V and 1 base from J, with 11 bases between. The DNA for the CDR3 is TGTGCCATCAGTGAGGGGGGGACGGCGAACACTGAAGCTTTCTTT. This codes for CAISEGGTANTEAFF.

The rearrangement uses TRBV27 and TRBJ1-5, with D hard to call. CDR3 length: 16 residues. In germline, CDR1 is MNHEY, CDR2 SMNVEV (reference sequence). The ends were cut back, 4 bases at V and 4 bases at J, with 17 bases in the middle. The CDR3 loop reads CASSSSPNLSNQPQHF. The CDR3 bases are TGTGCCAGCAGTTCTTCCCCCAACTTGAGTAATCAGCCCCAGCATTTT.

V gene TRBV19 combines with J gene TRBJ2-3; 11 bases agree with TRBD2. The CDR3 consists of 15 residues. CDR1 and CDR2 (germline): LNHDA, SQIVND (reference sequence). V dropped 6 bases and J dropped 1; count of bases not matched to a gene: 3. CDR3: CASSPLAGGTDTQYF. In nucleotides, the CDR3 is TGTGCCAGTAGCCCACTAGCGGGGGGCACAGATACGCAGTATTTT.

This clone showed up just once. The chain employs TRBV11-3 and TRBJ2-7; TRBD2 might be the D (5 bases). V lost 4 bases, J lost 2 bases, and 12 bases lay in between. The CDR3 has 14 residues. Germline V gene sequence: CDR1 SGHNT, CDR2 YENEEA. Here the CDR3 reads CASSSRELPYEQYF. The CDR3 DNA reads TGTGCCAGCAGCTCGAGGGAGTTGCCCTACGAGCAGTACTTC.

This clone was seen a single time. The J gene is TRBJ2-3, the V gene TRBV7-3; 7 bases are a match to TRBD2. The junction had 10 bases not matched to a gene; V was cut back by 5 bases and J by 2 bases. This CDR3 contains 16 residues. Germline-derived CDR1 and CDR2 are SGHTA and FQGTGA. The CDR3 DNA sequence: TGTGCCAGCAGCCCCCTGGGGGGGGGTTCCACAGATACGCAGTATTTT. As protein: CASSPLGGGSTDTQYF. The full variable domain, with the rest looked up from reference TRBV7-3 and TRBJ2-3, is GAGVSQTPSNKVTEKGKYVELRCDPISGHTALYWYRQSLGQGPEFLIYFQGTGAADDSGLPNDRFFAVRPEGSVSTLKIQRTERGDSAVYLCASSPLGGGSTDTQYFGPGTRLTVL.

This chain connects TRBV10-2 to TRBJ2-1; the match to TRBD2 covers 7 bases. The germline V gene encodes CDR1 WSHSY and CDR2 SAAADI. The CDR3 is 15 residues long. V was pared by 2 bases and J by 8 bases, with 9 bases of the junction left unmatched. CDR3 bases: TGCGCCAGCAGTGAGCAGGCGGGGGTAGTTGATGAGCAGTTCTTC. Protein sequence: CASSEQAGVVDEQFF.

V usage is TRBV27 and J usage is TRBJ2-3, with 8 bases that match TRBD1. V lost 2 bases, J lost 1 base, and 5 bases stayed unmatched. The V gene's germline CDR1 is MNHEY and CDR2 SMNVEV (reference sequence). This CDR3 comprises 16 residues. This CDR3 is CASSLLPGQGTDTQYF. CDR3 bases: TGTGCCAGCAGTTTACTGCCGGGACAGGGCACAGATACGCAGTATTTT.

CDR3 coding DNA: TGTGCCAGCAGCTACACAGGGGACCCGACCTACGAGCAGTACTTC. It codes for CASSYTGDPTYEQYF. V is TRBV7-9 and J is TRBJ2-7; TRBD1 matches at 7 bases. V shed 4 bases, J shed 2 bases, and the junction held 8 bases outside the gene matches. The CDR3 consists of 15 residues. CDR1 is SEHNR, CDR2 FQNEAQ, per germline (reference sequence). Based on the CDR3 plus reference TRBV7-9 and TRBJ2-7, the full variable domain is DTGVSQNPRHKITKRGQNVTFRCDPISEHNRLYWYRQTLGQGPEFLTYFQNEAQLEKSRLLSDRFSAERPKGSFSTLEIQRTEQGDSAMYLCASSYTGDPTYEQYFGPGTRLTVT.

The sample holds one count of this clone. The chain links TRBV19 to TRBJ2-7; TRBD2 is a possible D gene (6 bases). Germline loops: CDR1 LNHDA, CDR2 SQIVND (reference sequence). V was shortened by 6 bases and J by 3 bases, with 21 bases between the two germline ends. CDR3 size: 16 residues. CDR3 nucleotides: TGTGCCAGTAGGGTTTCGGGAGATGACATACTCTACGAGCAGTACTTC. Translating gives CASRVSGDDILYEQYF. Full variable domain (outside the CDR3, taken from reference TRBV19 and TRBJ2-7): DGGITQSPKYLFRKEGQNVTLSCEQNLNHDAMYWYRQDPGQGLRLIYYSQIVNDFQKGDIAEGYSVSREKKESFPLTVTSAQKNPTAFYLCASRVSGDDILYEQYFGPGTRLTVT.

This clone was seen a single time. J is TRBJ2-2 and V is TRBV6-1; 10 bases agree with TRBD2. The CDR3 totals 15 residues. The V gene's germline CDR1 is MNHNS and CDR2 SASEGT. Trimming cost V 6 bases and J 1 base; bases outside gene matches: 2. The CDR3 sequence is CASSWTSGNTGELFF. The CDR3 DNA sequence: TGTGCCAGCAGCTGGACTAGCGGGAACACCGGGGAGCTGTTTTTT.

The V and J genes are TRBV6-1 and TRBJ2-7; 11 nucleotides align to TRBD2. Germline trimming cut 6 bases from V and 3 bases from J; bases unmatched to any gene: 4. CDR1 is MNHNS and CDR2 is SASEGT in the germline V gene. This CDR3 has 14 amino acids. This CDR3 is CASSQGLAVYEQYF. DNA of the CDR3: TGTGCCAGCAGCCAGGGACTAGCGGTCTACGAGCAGTACTTC.

The CDR3 is CASSLAIYREGNTEAFF. The CDR3 nucleotides read TGTGCCAGCAGCTTAGCGATCTACAGGGAGGGGAACACTGAAGCTTTCTTT. The J gene is TRBJ1-1, the V gene TRBV7-2; a weak D match, TRBD1 (6 bases). Trimming removed 0 bases from V and 1 base from J, with 15 bases in between. This CDR3 has 17 residues. Germline lookup yields CDR1 SGHTA and CDR2 FQGNSA.

In this sample, this clone turned up once. The V gene is TRBV4-1, the J gene TRBJ2-7; D call uncertain. With 0 bases removed from V and 1 base from J, the gap between germline ends came to 7 bases. The CDR3 is 14 residues long. Germline V gene sequence: CDR1 MGHRA, CDR2 YSYEKL. The CDR3: CASSQDTVSYEQYF. In DNA form, the CDR3 reads TGCGCCAGCAGCCAAGATACAGTTTCCTACGAGCAGTACTTC.

CDR3 in amino acids: CASSLEVWQEGGGELFF. The CDR3 DNA sequence: TGTGCCAGCAGCTTAGAAGTCTGGCAAGAGGGTGGCGGGGAGCTGTTTTTT. The chain links TRBV7-9 to TRBJ2-2; a possible D gene is TRBD2 (5 bases). The CDR3 spans 17 residues. V was pared by 1 base and J by 7 bases, with 19 bases between. From germline, CDR1 is SEHNR and CDR2 FQNEAQ (reference sequence).

The rearrangement links TRBV28 to TRBJ2-5; 7 positions match TRBD1. The trim removed 6 bases at V and 4 bases at J, leaving 11 bases unmatched. The CDR3 loop spans 15 amino acids. The germline CDR1 and CDR2 sequences are MDHEN and SYDVKM. CDR3 DNA sequence: TGTGCCAGCAGCCCACAGGGGCAGTCAGGAGAGACCCAGTACTTC. Protein product: CASSPQGQSGETQYF.

The chain is built from TRBV4-1 and TRBJ2-5; a weak D match, TRBD2 (5 bases). The closer fit of TRBJ2-7 to the DNA end suggests the J call may be wrong. This CDR3 has 16 amino acids. CDR1 is MGHRA, CDR2 YSYEKL, per germline. CDR3 DNA: TGCGCCAGCAGCCATAAAGCTACGGGGTCGGGCTACGAGCAGTACTTC. Residues: CASSHKATGSGYEQYF.

Comments on this clone: Other DNA variants within this sample encode the same CDR3. The V gene is TRBV27, the J gene TRBJ1-1, with D perhaps matching TRBD1 (5 bases). The CDR3 length is 13 residues. V lost 5 bases and J lost 4, with 11 bases in between. CDR1 MNHEY and CDR2 SMNVEV come from the germline V gene (reference sequence). Written as DNA, the CDR3 is TGTGCCAGCAGTCCCGGGACTGTCACTGAAGCTTTCTTT. It yields the protein CASSPGTVTEAFF.